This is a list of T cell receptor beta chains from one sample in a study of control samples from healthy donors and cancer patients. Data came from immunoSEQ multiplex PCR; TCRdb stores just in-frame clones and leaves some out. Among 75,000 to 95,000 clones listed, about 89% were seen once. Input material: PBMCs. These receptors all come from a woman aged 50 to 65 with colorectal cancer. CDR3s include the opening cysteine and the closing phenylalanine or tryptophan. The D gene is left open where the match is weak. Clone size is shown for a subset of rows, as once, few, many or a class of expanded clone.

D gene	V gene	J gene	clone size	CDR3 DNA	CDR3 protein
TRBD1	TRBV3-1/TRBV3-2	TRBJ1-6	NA	TGTGCCAGCAGCCAAGGATACGGGACAGGGGGCTCACCCCTCCACTTT	CASSQGYGTGGSPLHF
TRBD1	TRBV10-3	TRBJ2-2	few	TGTGCCATCAGTAGGGGACAGGGGGCTACCGGGGAGCTGTTTTTT	CAISRGQGATGELFF
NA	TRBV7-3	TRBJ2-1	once	TGTGCCAGCAGCTTAACCCTCCGGAATGAGCAGTTCTTC	CASSLTLRNEQFF
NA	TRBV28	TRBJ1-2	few	TGTGCCAGCAGTCAGGATAATAATCGAGGCTACACCTTC	CASSQDNNRGYTF
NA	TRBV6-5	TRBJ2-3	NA	TGTGCCAGCAGACGGGGCGATACGCAGTATTTT	CASRRGDTQYF
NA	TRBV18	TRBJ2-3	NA	TGTGCCAGCTCACTCCGGGTCAGCACAGATACGCAGTATTTT	CASSLRVSTDTQYF
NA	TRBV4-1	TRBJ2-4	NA	TGCGCCAGCAGCCAAGAAGGCCTCATTCAGTACTTC	CASSQEGLIQYF
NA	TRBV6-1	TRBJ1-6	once	TGTGCCAGCAGTGAGGGACTGCCAGGGAAGGCCCTCCACTTT	CASSEGLPGKALHF
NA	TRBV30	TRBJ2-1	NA	TGTGCCTGGAGTGTACAATGGGGAAATGAGCAGTTCTTC	CAWSVQWGNEQFF
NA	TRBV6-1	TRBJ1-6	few	TGTGCCAGCAGTGAAAGGACAGACGCTTCAGGGAATTCACCCCTCCACTTT	CASSERTDASGNSPLHF
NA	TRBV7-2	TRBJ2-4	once	TGTGCCAGCAGCTTACAGGGGGCCAAAAACATTCAGTACTTC	CASSLQGAKNIQYF
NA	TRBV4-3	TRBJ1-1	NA	TGCGCCAGCAGCCATACAGGGATCACTGAAGCTTTCTTT	CASSHTGITEAFF
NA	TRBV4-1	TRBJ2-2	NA	TGCGCCAGCAGCCACGATAAGACGGTAGCGAACACCGGGGAGCTGTTTTTT	CASSHDKTVANTGELFF
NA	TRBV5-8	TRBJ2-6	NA	TGTGCCAGCAGCCGACGTGGCAGGGACTTGTTCTCTGGGGCCAACGTCCTGACTTTC	CASSRRGRDLFSGANVLTF
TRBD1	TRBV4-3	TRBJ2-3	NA	TGCGCCAGCAGCCAAGATCTCGTCAGGGGGCGTTATGATACGCAGTATTTT	CASSQDLVRGRYDTQYF
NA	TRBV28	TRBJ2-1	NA	TGTGCCAGCAGTCCACAGAATGAGCAGTTCTTC	CASSPQNEQFF
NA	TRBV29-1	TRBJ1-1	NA	TGCAGCGTTGAGTCCAAAATAAACACTGAAGCTTTCTTT	CSVESKINTEAFF
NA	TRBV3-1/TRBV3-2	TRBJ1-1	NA	TGTGCCAGCAGCCGGGCTGGGGGGAACACTGAAGCTTTCTTT	CASSRAGGNTEAFF
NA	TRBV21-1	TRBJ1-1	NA	TGTGCCAGCAGCAAAACCCCCTCGGGTGGCACTGAAGCTTTCTTT	CASSKTPSGGTEAFF
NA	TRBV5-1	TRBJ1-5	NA	TGCGCCAGCAGCTTGGGGGACCCGAATCAGCCCCAGCATTTT	CASSLGDPNQPQHF
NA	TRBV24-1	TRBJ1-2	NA	TGTGCCACCAGTGATTTACAGGGCTATGGCTACACCTTC	CATSDLQGYGYTF
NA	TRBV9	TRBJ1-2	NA	TGTGCCAGCAGCAGTTTAGGGGGGCAAAACTATGGCTACACCTTC	CASSSLGGQNYGYTF
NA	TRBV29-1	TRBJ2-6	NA	TGCAGCGTTCCGGACCGGGACGGATACTCTGGGGCCAACGTCCTGACTTTC	CSVPDRDGYSGANVLTF
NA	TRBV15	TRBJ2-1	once	TGTGCCACCAGCAGAGATTCAAATGAGCAGTTCTTC	CATSRDSNEQFF
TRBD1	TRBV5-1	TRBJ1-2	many	TGCGCCAGCAGCACCCGGACAGGGGACTATGGCTACACCTTC	CASSTRTGDYGYTF
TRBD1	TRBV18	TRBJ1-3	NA	TGTGCCAGCTCACCTCACAGGGGGCCCGGAAACACCATATATTTT	CASSPHRGPGNTIYF
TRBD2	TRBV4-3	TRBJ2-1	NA	TGCGCCAGCAGCCCCGGGACTAGCGGGGACAATGAGCAGTTCTTC	CASSPGTSGDNEQFF
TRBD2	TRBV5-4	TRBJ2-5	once	TGTGCCAGCAGCTCCGGCGGGGGGGCCGGTGAGACCCAGTACTTC	CASSSGGGAGETQYF
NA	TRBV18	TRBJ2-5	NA	TGTGCCAGCTCAGGGCTCCGGGAGACCCAGTACTTC	CASSGLRETQYF
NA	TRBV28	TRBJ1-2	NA	TGTGCCAGCAGTTCCCTTGGGAGGGGGAGCTACACCTTC	CASSSLGRGSYTF
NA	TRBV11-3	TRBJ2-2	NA	TGTGCCAGCAGCTTAGCGGCGTACACCGGGGAGCTGTTTTTT	CASSLAAYTGELFF
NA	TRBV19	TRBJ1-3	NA	TGTGCCAGTAGTAGTACGAGAGGAAACACCATATATTTT	CASSSTRGNTIYF
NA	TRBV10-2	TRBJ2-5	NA	TGCGCCAGCAGTGAGTCGTGGACTTTCCAAGAGACCCAGTACTTC	CASSESWTFQETQYF
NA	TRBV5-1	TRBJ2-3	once	TGCGCCAGCAGCGGGCGAACAACTAGTACGGCAGATACGCAGTATTTT	CASSGRTTSTADTQYF
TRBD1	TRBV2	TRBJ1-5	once	TGTGCCAGCAGTTGGGACAGGGGTAATCAGCCCCAGCATTTT	CASSWDRGNQPQHF
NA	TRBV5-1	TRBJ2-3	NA	TGCGCCAGCAGCTTGGATCCCACAACACGGGATACGCAGTATTTT	CASSLDPTTRDTQYF
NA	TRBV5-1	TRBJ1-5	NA	TGCGCCAGCAGCTTGGCCGGTTTTGGCAATCAGCCCCAGCATTTT	CASSLAGFGNQPQHF
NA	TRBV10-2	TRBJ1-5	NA	TGCGCCAGCAGTCCTGAGTATAGCAATCAGCCCCAGCATTTT	CASSPEYSNQPQHF
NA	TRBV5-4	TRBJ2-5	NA	TGTGCCAGCAGCTTCGGGGCCGGAGAGACCCAGTACTTC	CASSFGAGETQYF
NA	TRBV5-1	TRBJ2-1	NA	TGCGCCAGCAGCCCCGACCCGTCTTCCAATGAGCAGTTCTTC	CASSPDPSSNEQFF
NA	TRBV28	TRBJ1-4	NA	TGTGCCAGCAGTTTCCCCGGGGGCCGGGGTGTTGAAAAACTGTTTTTT	CASSFPGGRGVEKLFF
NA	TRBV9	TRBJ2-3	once	TGTGCCAGCAGCGCGGGGGATACGCAGTATTTT	CASSAGDTQYF
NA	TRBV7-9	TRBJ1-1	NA	TGTGCCAGCAGCCAGGGAGGGAGTTCCAACACTGAAGCTTTCTTT	CASSQGGSSNTEAFF
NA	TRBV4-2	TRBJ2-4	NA	TGTGCCAGCAGCCAAGAGCCGGGGAACATTCAGTACTTC	CASSQEPGNIQYF
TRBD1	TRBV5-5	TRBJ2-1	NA	TGTGCCAGCAGCTTGGCGGGCAGGGGGTACGATGAGCAGTTCTTC	CASSLAGRGYDEQFF
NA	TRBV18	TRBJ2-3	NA	TGTGCCAGCTCACCGTCTCAGGCGGGGATGGCAGATACGCAGTATTTT	CASSPSQAGMADTQYF
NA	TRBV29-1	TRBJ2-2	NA	TGCAGCGCCCACTCGTCGAACACCGGGGAGCTGTTTTTT	CSAHSSNTGELFF
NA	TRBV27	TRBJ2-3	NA	TGTGCCAGCAGTTTTGCCGACCGCACAGATACGCAGTATTTT	CASSFADRTDTQYF
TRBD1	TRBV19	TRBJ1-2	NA	TGTGCCAGTAGTACCCGGGGGACAGGCCTTATCGGCTACACCTTC	CASSTRGTGLIGYTF
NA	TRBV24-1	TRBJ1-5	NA	TGTGCCACCAGTGATTCAGGACAGCTCAATCAGCCCCAGCATTTT	CATSDSGQLNQPQHF
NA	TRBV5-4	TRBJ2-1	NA	TGTGCCAGCAGCTTTCAGGGTCAACCCTACAATGAGCAGTTCTTC	CASSFQGQPYNEQFF
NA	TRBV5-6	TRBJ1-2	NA	TGTGCCAGCAGCTTGTTAGATGGCTACACCTTC	CASSLLDGYTF
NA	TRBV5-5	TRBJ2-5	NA	TGTGCCAGCAGCCCGAGAGAGAGTGCTGAGACCCAGTACTTC	CASSPRESAETQYF
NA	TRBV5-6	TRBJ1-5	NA	TGTGCCAGCAGCTTGGGACAGATTAGCAATCAGCCCCAGCATTTT	CASSLGQISNQPQHF